This TCR beta chain was profiled in a study of T cell responses to AZD1222 COVID-19 vaccine (dated by TCRdb to the early 2020s). For the wider study: AZD1222 recipients given second doses at about 4 weeks or at about 12 weeks were pooled, since spike-specific TCR depth and breadth were not found to differ between the two schedules. Trial participants were enrolled by age into 18-55, 56-69 and 70-plus year subgroups, with 148, 28 and 57 TCR-sequenced participants respectively. A total of more than 230 trial participants underwent TCR sequencing, of whom roughly 210 received two doses of AZD1222 and about 25 received two doses of the MenACWY control vaccine.

The full study reports these points: Participants were mostly white British, with more females than males. The authors suggested clonal diversity may have been underestimated. Because no day 14 peak-response samples were available, repertoires were characterized only after the peak T cell response. After two AZD1222 doses, spike-specific TCR breadth and depth were significantly higher than at day 0 and than in MenACWY recipients. Only five to seven AZD1222 recipients were SARS-CoV-2 seropositive at baseline, limiting conclusions about previously exposed vaccinees. Reportedly, almost half of the unique spike-specific TCRs recognized epitopes lying outside the regions that are mutated in the B.1.351 and B.1.1.7 variants. The vaccine-associated CD4 TCRs covered the entire spike protein, and the dominant responses fell in regions 160-218 and 743-854. The 56-69-year group was small, and its depth increase did not reach significance, likely because of low power.

Relative to germline, V is 10 bases shorter and J is 8 bases shorter, with 26 bases between their ends. The CDR3 numbers 15 residues from cysteine through phenylalanine. The only DNA kept is the CDR3, 45 bases in frame from the first base. Based on the germline V gene, the CDR1 and CDR2 sequences are SGHVS and FQNEAQ. In the case of this clone: The antigen it recognizes is unknown. Nothing much larger sits one base from this clone, and base qualities are not available.

The CDR3 regions of human TCRbeta chains were analyzed by immunosequencing. In the source study's methods: TCRs in the repertoires were compared against a reference library of SARS-CoV-2-specific TCRs that had been generated with the MIRA antigen-specificity platform. Breadth was defined as the fraction of unique TCRs that were SARS-CoV-2-associated, and depth was defined as the fraction of total T cells that were SARS-CoV-2-associated. Using the MIRA data, every spike-specific TCR was mapped to the spike region that the TCR reacted to and assigned to either a CD4 or a CD8 class. Log10-transformed breadth and depth values were compared by one-way ANOVA with Sidak's multiple comparisons tests. Imported from immuneACCESS, the table was reduced by TCRdb to in-frame sequences with V and J called. These copies leave out some clones; in studies compared against another copy, an unresolved V gene accounts for under half, and the cause of the remainder is not known. D and trimming were read from the DNA, whereas the V and J calls and clone size are those reported in that table. The sample includes some 150,000 clones, with around 90% observed a single time. More than 4.5% of the sample lies in the top ten.

The time point label of this sample denotes: baseline before first vaccination. Samples from vaccinated people were obtained from the UK trials COV001 and COV002, which included a single-blind randomized controlled phase 2/3 trial of AZD1222 (ChAdOx1 nCoV-19) in healthy adults. Trial participant PBMC samples were collected at day 0 and day 28 after the second dose for TCRbeta chain sequencing. The input for sequencing was peripheral blood, taken on day 0 of AZD1222 vaccination. This clonotype originated in an adult in good health. The chain employs TRBV7-8 and TRBJ1-2, with TRBD1 as a weak D call on 5 bases. The CDR3 region has the sequence CAIGENQGVRDGYTF. The bases read TGTGCCATCGGCGAGAACCAGGGAGTACGGGACGGCTACACCTTC.